These T cell receptor beta chains were read from a single sample in a study of graft-versus-host responses after intestinal transplantation. The assay was immunoSEQ multiplex PCR, and TCRdb's table has in-frame clones only and misses some. Of about 71,000 clones listed, about nine tenths were seen once; the top ten hold 1.3%. Antigen specificity for these receptors is unknown. The sequencing here drew on unstimulated CD8+ T cells sorted from spleen or lymph node cells, taken before intestinal transplant. All receptors derive from a human donor who received an intestinal transplant. Both conserved end residues are part of each CDR3. D genes are given only for firm matches. Only some rows state a clone size, as once, few, many or a class for expanded clones.

clone_size,v_call,d_call,j_call,cdr3_aa,cdr3_nt
.,TRBV7-2,TRBD2,TRBJ2-4,CASSFSRGRGDIQYF,TGTGCCAGCAGCTTTTCGCGGGGGCGGGGGGACATTCAGTACTTC
.,TRBV13,.,TRBJ2-5,CASSFQRVIQETQYF,TGTGCCAGCAGCTTTCAACGGGTCATCCAAGAGACCCAATACTTC
.,TRBV5-1,.,TRBJ2-2,CASSLATGKGVELFF,TGCGCCAGCAGCTTGGCCACAGGGAAAGGGGTGGAGCTGTTTTTT
few,TRBV6-6,TRBD1,TRBJ2-7,CASVGTGTYEQYF,TGTGCCAGCGTTGGGACAGGTACCTACGAGCAGTACTTC
.,TRBV11-2,TRBD2,TRBJ2-5,CASSLAASLQETQYF,TGTGCCAGCAGCCTAGCGGCTAGCCTACAAGAGACCCAGTACTTC
.,TRBV6-5,.,TRBJ2-6,CASSYGGTGANVLTF,TGTGCCAGCAGTTACGGGGGCACTGGGGCCAACGTCCTGACTTTC
.,TRBV7-9,TRBD1,TRBJ2-7,CASSSSGQGGYEQYF,TGTGCCAGCAGCTCCAGTGGACAGGGGGGTTACGAGCAGTACTTC
.,TRBV4-2,.,TRBJ2-1,CASKQGPGSYNEQFF,TGTGCCAGCAAGCAAGGTCCGGGCTCCTACAATGAGCAGTTCTTC
.,TRBV14,.,TRBJ1-2,CATSREPYGYTF,TGTGCCACCTCCAGGGAACCCTATGGCTACACCTTC
.,TRBV5-6,TRBD2,TRBJ2-4,CASSLAGASGNIQYF,TGTGCCAGCAGCTTGGCCGGGGCTAGCGGAAACATTCAGTACTTC
.,TRBV7-9,.,TRBJ2-7,CASSLGGETYEQYF,TGTGCCAGCAGCTTAGGCGGGGAGACCTACGAGCAGTACTTC
once,TRBV7-2,.,TRBJ1-4,CASRGAGGASLFF,TGTGCCAGCAGGGGCGCGGGGGGGGCGTCGCTGTTTTTT
.,TRBV5-4,TRBD2,TRBJ2-3,CASRLAGGPSTQYF,TGTGCCAGCAGACTAGCGGGGGGGCCCAGTACGCAGTATTTT
.,TRBV4-1,TRBD1,TRBJ1-2,CASSQTPGQGDGYTF,TGCGCCAGCAGCCAAACACCGGGACAGGGTGACGGCTACACCTTC
.,TRBV19,TRBD1,TRBJ1-4,CASTPRYRGRNEKLFF,TGTGCCAGTACCCCGAGATACAGGGGGAGAAATGAAAAACTGTTTTTT
few,TRBV9,TRBD1,TRBJ1-1,CASSPGGPNTEAFF,TGTGCCAGCAGCCCAGGGGGTCCGAACACTGAAGCTTTCTTT
.,TRBV9,.,TRBJ1-2,CASSFTQGNGYTF,TGTGCCAGCAGTTTTACCCAGGGGAATGGCTACACCTTC
.,TRBV13,TRBD2,TRBJ2-7,CASSDSGGSSYEQYF,TGTGCCAGCAGCGATAGCGGGGGGAGCTCCTACGAGCAGTACTTC
.,TRBV5-4,TRBD2,TRBJ2-1,CAIPSSGGGQFF,TGTGCCATTCCTTCGTCGGGAGGGGGGCAGTTCTTC
.,TRBV20-1,.,TRBJ2-5,CSPRGALGQYF,TGCAGTCCTAGGGGGGCGTTGGGGCAGTACTTC
.,TRBV27,TRBD2,TRBJ2-7,CASSSLAGGPSYEQYF,TGTGCCAGCAGTTCCCTAGCGGGGGGGCCATCCTACGAGCAGTACTTC
.,TRBV7-2,.,TRBJ2-3,CASSFTADTQYF,TGTGCCAGCAGCTTCACAGCAGATACGCAGTATTTT
few,TRBV13,TRBD2,TRBJ2-5,CASSAARAGGKETQYF,TGTGCCAGCAGCGCTGCCCGAGCGGGGGGAAAAGAGACCCAGTACTTC
.,TRBV11-2,.,TRBJ1-2,CASSAGTENPYGYTF,TGTGCCAGCAGCGCCGGTACCGAAAACCCTTATGGCTACACCTTC
once,TRBV11-1,.,TRBJ1-5,CASSPGGEQPQHF,TGTGCCAGCAGCCCCGGAGGGGAACAGCCCCAGCATTTT
.,TRBV11-2,TRBD1,TRBJ1-6,CASSIGQGDSPLHF,TGTGCCAGCAGCATCGGACAGGGCGACTCACCCCTCCACTTT
.,TRBV10-3,.,TRBJ1-2,CAISESGQPYGYTF,TGTGCCATCAGTGAGTCGGGCCAGCCCTATGGCTACACCTTC
.,TRBV11-2,.,TRBJ2-7,CASSQGLYEQYF,TGTGCCAGCAGCCAGGGGCTCTACGAGCAGTACTTC
.,TRBV5-3,TRBD1,TRBJ1-4,CARRAGTGLFF,TGTGCCAGAAGAGCCGGGACAGGACTGTTTTTT
.,TRBV15,.,TRBJ2-7,CATRAPDNSYEQYF,TGTGCCACCAGAGCTCCCGACAACTCCTACGAGCAGTACTTC
.,TRBV5-4,.,TRBJ1-1,CASSLEGVGNTEAFF,TGTGCCAGCAGCTTGGAGGGGGTGGGCAACACTGAAGCTTTCTTT
once,TRBV27,.,TRBJ1-2,CASSPAGYGYTF,TGTGCCAGCAGCCCGGCCGGGTATGGCTACACCTTC
.,TRBV13,.,TRBJ2-1,CASSYVYGTGSSYNEQFF,TGTGCCAGCAGCTACGTATATGGGACTGGGAGCTCCTACAATGAGCAGTTCTTC
.,TRBV25-1,.,TRBJ1-5,CASSHMGNQPQHF,TGTGCCAGCTCTCACATGGGCAATCAGCCCCAGCATTTT
.,TRBV7-3,TRBD2,TRBJ2-7,CASSPGGGSGYEQYF,TGTGCCAGCAGCCCGGGGGGGGGATCGGGCTACGAGCAGTACTTC
.,TRBV9,.,TRBJ1-1,CASSVVRGKGDTEAFF,TGTGCCAGCAGCGTAGTCAGGGGTAAGGGGGACACTGAAGCTTTCTTT
.,TRBV19,.,TRBJ1-1,CAILGPPGTEAFF,TGTGCCATTTTAGGGCCACCGGGAACTGAAGCTTTCTTT
.,TRBV18,.,TRBJ1-1,CASSPPVGEGEAFF,TGTGCCAGCTCACCACCGGTAGGGGAAGGAGAAGCTTTCTTT
.,TRBV7-3,.,TRBJ1-1,CSSSLTGATEAFF,TGTTCCAGCAGCTTAACGGGGGCCACTGAAGCTTTCTTT
.,TRBV7-9,.,TRBJ1-5,CASSTTGTPNQPQHF,TGTGCCAGCAGCACAACCGGGACACCGAATCAGCCCCAGCATTTT
.,TRBV11-2,.,TRBJ2-1,CASSFSAEVQFF,TGTGCCAGCAGCTTTTCGGCAGAGGTGCAGTTCTTC
.,TRBV7-6,.,TRBJ2-1,CASSLAGNYNEQFF,TGTGCCAGCAGCTTGGCCGGGAACTACAATGAGCAGTTCTTC
.,TRBV7-9,TRBD1,TRBJ2-7,CASSYRDRGIAEQYF,TGTGCCAGCAGCTACCGGGACAGGGGGATCGCCGAGCAGTACTTC
.,TRBV5-4,TRBD2,TRBJ2-7,CASSPGASGSYEQYF,TGTGCCAGCAGCCCCGGGGCTAGCGGCTCCTACGAGCAGTACTTC
.,TRBV4-1,TRBD2,TRBJ2-7,CASTPGLGPYEQYF,TGCGCCAGCACCCCGGGACTAGGGCCCTACGAGCAGTACTTC
.,TRBV18,.,TRBJ2-7,CASSPRDSYEQYF,TGTGCCAGCTCACCGAGGGACTCCTACGAGCAGTACTTC
.,TRBV7-8,TRBD2,TRBJ2-3,CASSLVGGRDTQYF,TGTGCCAGCAGCTTAGTGGGGGGGAGAGATACGCAGTATTTT
.,TRBV27,TRBD1,TRBJ2-7,CASSLTGAYEQYF,TGTGCCAGCAGTTTAACAGGGGCCTACGAGCAGTACTTC
.,TRBV5-6,.,TRBJ2-7,CASSGGTAYEQYF,TGTGCCAGCAGCGGGGGGACAGCATACGAGCAGTACTTC
once,TRBV13,TRBD1,TRBJ2-5,CASSSGQGETQYF,TGTGCCAGCAGCTCCGGACAGGGGGAGACCCAGTACTTC
.,TRBV5-6,.,TRBJ1-1,CASSLDSHNTEAFF,TGTGCCAGCAGCTTGGACAGCCATAACACTGAAGCTTTCTTT
.,TRBV9,TRBD2,TRBJ2-2,CASSVGGGAPGELFF,TGTGCCAGCAGCGTAGGCGGGGGGGCCCCCGGGGAGCTGTTTTTT
few,TRBV6-5,.,TRBJ1-1,CASSVGTEAFF,TGTGCCAGCAGCGTCGGGACTGAAGCTTTCTTT